The 3 T cell receptor beta chains below were found in one sample sequenced in a study of OX40 agonist ivuxolimab in advanced cancers. Generated by immunoSEQ multiplex PCR, the TCRdb table keeps only in-frame clones and is missing some. Of tens of thousands of clones listed, just under 85% are singletons. Sequences were derived from CD4+ or CD8+ T cells sorted from blood, sampled in a trial of the OX40 agonist ivuxolimab. The source of these receptors is an adult with an advanced solid tumor such as melanoma, head and neck, liver or kidney cancer.

The J gene is TRBJ2-4, the V gene TRBV27; D is uncertain. Germline assignment: CDR1 MNHEY and CDR2 SMNVEV (reference sequence). Trimming removed 4 bases from V and 0 bases from J, with 16 bases in between. The length of the CDR3 is 17 residues. CDR3 residues: CASSSRLSTLAKNIQYF. CDR3 in DNA: TGTGCCAGCAGTTCGCGCCTTTCTACCTTAGCCAAAAACATTCAGTACTTC.

This chain uses TRBV25-1 with TRBJ2-2; the D is unclear. The length of the CDR3 is 13 residues. The germline V and J ends were trimmed by 6 bases and 0 bases, with 5 bases remaining between them. Per germline, CDR1 MGHDK and CDR2 SYGVNS. CDR3 sequence (DNA): TGTGCCAGCAGCTCTACGAACACCGGGGAGCTGTTTTTT. Protein: CASSSTNTGELFF.

The chain couples TRBV28 to TRBJ2-7; 9 nucleotides match TRBD1. Losses at the gene ends were 1 base for V and 1 base for J; bases not matched to a gene: 8. The CDR3 loop spans 17 amino acids. CDR1 is MDHEN, CDR2 SYDVKM, per germline. Written as DNA, the CDR3 is TGTGCCAGCAGTTTATCGGTTTGGGACAGGGAGTCCTACGAGCAGTACGTC. Protein: CASSLSVWDRESYEQYV.